This entry concerns a single T cell receptor beta chain. As yet, its antigen is unknown. This record belongs to a study of T cell responses to AZD1222 COVID-19 vaccine. Study at large: Pooled in the analysis were second doses at about 4 or about 12 weeks.

The assay was immunoSEQ multiplex PCR, and TCRdb's table has in-frame clones only and misses some. Here the sample spans about 100,000 clones, around 91% being singletons. The CDR3 contains 13 residues. Germline-derived CDR1 and CDR2 are MNHNY and SVGAGI (reference sequence). The V end lost 7 bases, the J end lost 7 bases, and 14 bases lay between the germline ends. Study-wide results and caveats: There were mostly white British donors and more females than males, and clonal diversity was possibly underestimated. A reported finding is that nearly half of spike-specific TCRs target unmutated variant regions.

The sequence came from an adult in good health. The sequences come from peripheral blood, collected on day 0 of AZD1222 vaccination. This chain uses TRBV6-6 with TRBJ1-5, with TRBD1 as a possible D gene (6 bases). CDR3 DNA sequence: TGTGCCAGCATACAGGGTTCTTGGCAGCCCCAGCATTTT. Translated, it gives CASIQGSWQPQHF.